Shown below are 23 T cell receptor beta chains from a single sample sequenced in a study of Tregs in tolerant kidney transplant recipients (dated by TCRdb to about 2019). Interpreted using the paper, the time point label stands for: blood sample drawn before combined kidney and bone marrow transplant. Receptors were amplified or captured by the immunoSEQ multiplex PCR assay. The immuneACCESS repertoire file appears here via TCRdb, limited to in-frame rearrangements. These files lack a portion of the clones; in checked studies, under half of the deficit traces to unresolved V genes, and the cause of the others is not known. This sample lists about 66,000 clones; 80% to 95% were detected once. The ten largest clones take up roughly 9.7% of the sample. The specimen comprised CD8+ T cells from blood, sampled before the transplant. Every receptor here comes from a human donor who received a combined kidney and bone marrow transplant.

The chain has TRBV6-5 and TRBJ2-1; 8 bases are a match to TRBD1. Germline V gene sequence: CDR1 MNHEY, CDR2 SVGAGI. V gave up 2 bases and J gave up 9 bases; unmatched junction bases: 3. The CDR3 length is 13 residues. CDR3 sequence: CASSYTGQGEQFF. The DNA for the CDR3 is TGTGCCAGCAGTTACACAGGACAGGGTGAGCAGTTCTTC.

The chain carries TRBV6-1 and TRBJ2-2, with D hard to call. CDR1 is MNHNS, CDR2 SASEGT, per germline. Trimming cost V 3 bases and J 1 base, with 3 bases left between them. The CDR3 runs to 13 residues. CDR3 loop: CASSDKNTGELFF. In DNA form, the CDR3 reads TGTGCCAGCAGTGACAAGAACACCGGGGAGCTGTTTTTT.

The V call is TRBV12-5, the J call TRBJ1-3, with 10 bases aligning to TRBD1. V gave up 0 bases and J gave up 4 bases; unmatched junction bases: 15. The CDR3 spans 20 residues. Per the germline V gene, CDR1 is LGHNT and CDR2 is FRNRAP. The CDR3 loop reads CASGLVATGGPTKSGNTIYF. The CDR3 nucleotides read TGTGCTAGTGGTTTGGTGGCGACAGGGGGCCCTACTAAATCCGGAAACACCATATATTTT.

The chain links TRBV19 to TRBJ2-7; D unresolved. The length of the CDR3 is 13 residues. Deletions cut 3 bases from V and 0 bases from J, with 6 bases between. The germline CDR1 and CDR2 sequences are LNHDA and SQIVND (reference sequence). This CDR3 is CASSIGASYEQYF. CDR3 DNA sequence: TGTGCCAGTAGTATTGGAGCCTCCTACGAGCAGTACTTC.

This chain links TRBV7-3 with TRBJ2-1; weak D call: TRBD2 (7 bases). Trimming shortened V by 4 bases and J by 7 bases, and 20 bases separated the two germline ends. CDR3 length equals 16 residues. Germline V lookup: CDR1 SGHTA, CDR2 FQGTGA. The CDR3 sequence: CASSSELARGGNEQFF. The CDR3, as DNA: TGTGCCAGCAGCTCCGAACTAGCGAGAGGGGGGAATGAGCAGTTCTTC.

The chain combines TRBV2 with TRBJ2-7, with 10 bases aligning to TRBD1. The CDR3 loop spans 16 amino acids. The V segment lost 5 bases and the J segment 1 base; nucleotides outside the gene matches: 8. Germline V gives CDR1 SNHLY, CDR2 FYNNEI. The CDR3, as DNA: TGTGCCAGCAGTTTTCCCCGGGACAGGGGATCCTACGAGCAGTACTTC. This codes for CASSFPRDRGSYEQYF.

V is TRBV2 and J is TRBJ2-2; 11 nucleotides agree with TRBD2. The trim removed 7 bases at V and 0 bases at J, leaving 7 bases unmatched. Looked up from germline, CDR1 is SNHLY and CDR2 is FYNNEI. This CDR3 spans 17 amino acids. The CDR3 loop is CASTALAGDPNTGELFF. The DNA of the CDR3 is TGTGCCAGCACTGCACTAGCGGGGGACCCGAACACCGGGGAGCTGTTTTTT.

This clone was seen a handful of times. The chain couples TRBV4-2 to TRBJ1-5; 7 bases agree with TRBD1. V was pared by 2 bases and J by 6 bases, with 4 bases of the junction left unmatched. This CDR3 region has 14 residues. CDR1 is LGHNA, CDR2 YNFKEQ, per germline. CDR3 in DNA: TGTGCCAGCAGCCAATTGCAGGGGGTTCAGCCCCAGCATTTT. This gives the protein CASSQLQGVQPQHF.

The rearrangement uses TRBV27 and TRBJ2-3; 11 bases fit TRBD2. This CDR3 is 15 amino acids long. The V gene's germline CDR1 is MNHEY and CDR2 SMNVEV (reference sequence). The J segment lost 4 bases and the V segment lost 4 bases, leaving 4 bases of the junction unmatched. The CDR3 DNA follows: TGTGCCAGCAGTTATACTAGCGGGAGTGCAGATACGCAGTATTTT. The encoded protein is CASSYTSGSADTQYF.

CDR3 residues: CASSRGTDETGELFF. CDR3 sequence (DNA): TGTGCCAGCAGCCGGGGGACAGACGAGACCGGGGAGCTGTTTTTT. This chain links TRBV13 with TRBJ2-2; tentatively, D is TRBD1 (7 bases). The V and J ends lost 5 bases and 5 bases respectively, with 15 bases between them. Germline V gene lookup returns CDR1 PRHDT and CDR2 FYEKMQ (reference sequence). The CDR3 sequence is 15 residues long.

The V gene is TRBV6-5, the J gene TRBJ2-7; D uncertain. CDR3 size: 13 residues. The germline V gene has CDR1 MNHEY and CDR2 SVGAGI. Deletions cut 8 bases from V and 4 bases from J, with 15 bases between. Written as DNA, the CDR3 is TGTGCCAGCCAAACCACCTTCGGGTACGAGCAGTACTTC. This gives the protein CASQTTFGYEQYF.

The V gene is TRBV2, the J gene TRBJ2-2; a weak D match, TRBD2 (5 bases). From germline, CDR1 is SNHLY and CDR2 FYNNEI. This CDR3 has 14 amino acids. With 8 bases removed from V and 1 base from J, the gap between germline ends came to 11 bases. CDR3 nucleotides: TGTGCCAGCTTTCCGGACTGGAACACCGGGGAGCTGTTTTTT. It translates to CASFPDWNTGELFF.

The CDR3, as DNA: TGTGCCAGCAGCTCTAGCGGGGCCGCCTACAATGAGCAGTTCTTC. Protein: CASSSSGAAYNEQFF. The chain has TRBV7-3 and TRBJ2-1; 9 nucleotides match TRBD2. The length of the CDR3 is 15 residues. V dropped 4 bases and J dropped 2; count of bases not matched to a gene: 3. CDR1 and CDR2 (germline): SGHTA, FQGTGA.

The chain uses TRBV27 and TRBJ2-7; perhaps TRBD1 as D (6 bases). CDR1 MNHEY and CDR2 SMNVEV come from the germline V gene (reference sequence). The CDR3 length is 16 residues. V was clipped by 0 bases and J by 1 base, with 13 bases between them. DNA of the CDR3: TGTGCCAGCAGTTTATCTGAGGGGGTTAAGTCCTACGAGCAGTACTTC. As protein: CASSLSEGVKSYEQYF.

This clone was seen just once. The chain uses TRBV27 and TRBJ2-1; the D gene is possibly TRBD1 (6 bases). The CDR3 has 13 amino acids. V was shortened by 8 bases and J by 8 bases, with 16 bases between the two germline ends. The germline CDR1 and CDR2 sequences are MNHEY and SMNVEV (reference sequence). The DNA for the CDR3 is TGTGCCAGCGCCCTGGACAGATTTGATGAGCAGTTCTTC. It encodes CASALDRFDEQFF.

V usage is TRBV5-4 and J usage is TRBJ2-1; perhaps TRBD2 as D (6 bases). The V gene's germline CDR1 is SGHNT and CDR2 YYREEE (reference sequence). V was pared by 1 base and J by 9 bases, with 14 bases between. The CDR3 is 14 residues long. This chain's CDR3 is CASSLWNLGGEQFF. In DNA form, the CDR3 reads TGTGCCAGCAGCTTGTGGAACCTGGGGGGTGAGCAGTTCTTC. The full variable domain, in which reference TRBV5-4 and TRBJ2-1 provide the parts outside the CDR3, is ETGVTQSPTHLIKTRGQQVTLRCSSQSGHNTVSWYQQALGQGPQFIFQYYREEENGRGNFPPRFSGLQFPNYSSELNVNALELDDSALYLCASSLWNLGGEQFFGPGTRLTVL.

The V gene is TRBV6-5, the J gene TRBJ1-2, with D unclear. Germline V gene data show CDR1 as MNHEY and CDR2 as SVGAGI. The CDR3 is 11 residues long. Trimming cost V 6 bases and J 7 bases, with 9 bases left between them. In DNA form, the CDR3 reads TGTGCCAGCAGCGAAAGCGGTGGCTACACCTTC. This gives the protein CASSESGGYTF.

The chain couples TRBV19 to TRBJ1-4; TRBD1 aligns across 7 bases. Unmatched junction bases numbered 5, after V lost 3 bases and J lost 4 bases. This CDR3 is built from 15 residues. Germline assignment: CDR1 LNHDA and CDR2 SQIVND (reference sequence). CDR3 DNA: TGTGCCAGTAGTATTCTGGACAGGATTAATGAAAAACTGTTTTTT. Translating it yields CASSILDRINEKLFF.

This rearrangement joins TRBV19 to TRBJ1-5; D might be TRBD1 (5 bases). V was pared by 3 bases and J by 3 bases, with 9 bases between. There are 14 residues in the CDR3. The germline gives CDR1 LNHDA, CDR2 SQIVND (reference sequence). CDR3 sequence: CASSIGGTNQPQHF. The CDR3 nucleotides read TGTGCCAGTAGTATTGGAGGGACCAATCAGCCCCAGCATTTT.

This chain links TRBV7-9 with TRBJ1-2; D perhaps matches TRBD1 (5 bases). Trimming stripped 1 base from V and 8 bases from J, with 14 bases between. The V gene's germline CDR1 is SEHNR and CDR2 FQNEAQ (reference sequence). The CDR3 length is 14 residues. CDR3: CASSLDAGLGGYTF. CDR3 DNA: TGTGCCAGCAGCTTAGATGCAGGGCTTGGGGGCTACACCTTC.

This rearrangement joins TRBV5-6 to TRBJ1-2; D gene ambiguous. Deletions cut 1 base from V and 4 bases from J, with 11 bases between. Per the germline V gene, CDR1 is SGHDT and CDR2 is YYEEEE. The length of the CDR3 is 14 residues. The DNA for the CDR3 is TGTGCCAGCAGCTTGCCGGCGGCGCTCTATGGCTACACCTTC. As protein: CASSLPAALYGYTF.

This clone was found a few times. This sequence joins TRBV27 and TRBJ1-3, with TRBD1 matching over 9 bases. With 5 bases clipped from V and 0 bases from J, the junction kept 11 bases outside the gene matches. CDR1 MNHEY and CDR2 SMNVEV come from the germline V gene (reference sequence). This CDR3 is 18 amino acids long. The CDR3 bases are TGTGCCAGCAGTCCCCTACACTCGGACAGGGGCTCTGGAAACACCATATATTTT. Its translation is CASSPLHSDRGSGNTIYF.

This chain links TRBV28 with TRBJ1-2; TRBD1 might be the D (6 bases). CDR1 MDHEN and CDR2 SYDVKM come from the germline V gene. The ends were cut back, 5 bases at V and 8 bases at J, with 18 bases in the middle. The CDR3 extends over 14 amino acids. The CDR3 bases are TGTGCCAGCAGTGCCCCGGCGGGGGGCTACGGCTACACCTTC. The encoded protein is CASSAPAGGYGYTF.